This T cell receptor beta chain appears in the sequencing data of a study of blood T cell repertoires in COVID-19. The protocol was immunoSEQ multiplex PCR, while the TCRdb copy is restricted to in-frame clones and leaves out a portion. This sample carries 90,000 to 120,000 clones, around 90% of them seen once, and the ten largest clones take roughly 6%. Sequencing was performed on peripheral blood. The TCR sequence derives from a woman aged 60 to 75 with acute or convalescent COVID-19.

CDR3 residues: CASSLSMGGNNSPLHF. The CDR3 DNA sequence: TGTGCCAGCAGTTTATCGATGGGAGGGAACAATTCACCCCTCCACTTT. V is TRBV27 and J is TRBJ1-6; no firm D call. With 0 bases removed from V and 7 bases from J, the gap between germline ends came to 13 bases. Germline V gene data show CDR1 as MNHEY and CDR2 as SMNVEV (reference sequence). The CDR3 length is 16 residues.